Below, 5 T cell receptor beta chains from the same sample are listed, as sequenced in a study of CD8 T cells in ankylosing spondylitis. TCRdb analysed the 5' RACE reads with MiXCR anew, one entry per CDR3 protein. The sample includes roughly 250,000 distinct CDR3 sequences, around 7.8% of them seen just once. The sequenced sample consisted of blood, either unsorted or a sorted T cell fraction (not recorded which). Every receptor here comes from a male donor with ankylosing spondylitis or in good health (not recorded which).

This clonotype was counted at least ten times. The chain uses TRBV6-2 or TRBV6-3 and TRBJ1-2, with 9 nucleotides matching TRBD1. In germline, CDR1 is MNHEY, CDR2 SVGEGT. The CDR3 totals 13 residues. Trimming removed 6 bases from V and 9 bases from J; junction bases left unmatched: 8. The CDR3 DNA reads TGTGCCAGCAGCCGAGGGACAGGGCGAAGCTACACCTTC. The encoded protein is CASSRGTGRSYTF.

The genes are TRBV30 and TRBJ2-7; 7 bases are shared with TRBD1. After removal of 0 bases from V and 0 bases from J, the junction contained 2 bases not matched to a gene. This CDR3 is 14 amino acids long. Germline values: CDR1 GTSNPN, CDR2 SVGIG (reference sequence). The CDR3 DNA sequence: TGTGCCTGGAGTGTACAGGGGAACTCCTACGAGCAGTACTTC. Residues: CAWSVQGNSYEQYF.

This clonotype was detected many times. V gene TRBV14 combines with J gene TRBJ1-2, with D hard to call. Trimming removed 4 bases from V and 0 bases from J, with 15 bases in between. The germline CDR1 and CDR2 sequences are SGHDN and FVKESK. The length of the CDR3 is 16 residues. CDR3 sequence reads: CASSPTLDGANYGYTF. In nucleotides, the CDR3 is TGTGCCAGCAGCCCTACCCTAGACGGAGCTAACTATGGCTACACCTTC.

This clonotype was detected only a few times. This chain connects TRBV15 to TRBJ2-2; 8 bases match TRBD2. The CDR3 consists of 15 residues. Germline CDR1 is LNHNV and CDR2 is YYDKDF (reference sequence). Unmatched junction bases numbered 8, after V lost 8 bases and J lost 3 bases. The CDR3 DNA reads TGTGCCACCCTTGCCGGGACTAGACACACCGGGGAGCTGTTTTTT. Translating gives CATLAGTRHTGELFF.

This clonotype has at least ten counts. The CDR3 protein is CASSYGTGDYGYTF. DNA of the CDR3: TGTGCCAGCAGTTACGGGACAGGGGACTATGGCTACACCTTC. The chain recombines TRBV6-5 with TRBJ1-2, with 10 bases lining up with TRBD1. Germline assignment: CDR1 MNHEY and CDR2 SVGAGI. The CDR3 loop spans 14 amino acids. J lost 3 bases, V lost 2 bases, and 0 bases had no gene match.